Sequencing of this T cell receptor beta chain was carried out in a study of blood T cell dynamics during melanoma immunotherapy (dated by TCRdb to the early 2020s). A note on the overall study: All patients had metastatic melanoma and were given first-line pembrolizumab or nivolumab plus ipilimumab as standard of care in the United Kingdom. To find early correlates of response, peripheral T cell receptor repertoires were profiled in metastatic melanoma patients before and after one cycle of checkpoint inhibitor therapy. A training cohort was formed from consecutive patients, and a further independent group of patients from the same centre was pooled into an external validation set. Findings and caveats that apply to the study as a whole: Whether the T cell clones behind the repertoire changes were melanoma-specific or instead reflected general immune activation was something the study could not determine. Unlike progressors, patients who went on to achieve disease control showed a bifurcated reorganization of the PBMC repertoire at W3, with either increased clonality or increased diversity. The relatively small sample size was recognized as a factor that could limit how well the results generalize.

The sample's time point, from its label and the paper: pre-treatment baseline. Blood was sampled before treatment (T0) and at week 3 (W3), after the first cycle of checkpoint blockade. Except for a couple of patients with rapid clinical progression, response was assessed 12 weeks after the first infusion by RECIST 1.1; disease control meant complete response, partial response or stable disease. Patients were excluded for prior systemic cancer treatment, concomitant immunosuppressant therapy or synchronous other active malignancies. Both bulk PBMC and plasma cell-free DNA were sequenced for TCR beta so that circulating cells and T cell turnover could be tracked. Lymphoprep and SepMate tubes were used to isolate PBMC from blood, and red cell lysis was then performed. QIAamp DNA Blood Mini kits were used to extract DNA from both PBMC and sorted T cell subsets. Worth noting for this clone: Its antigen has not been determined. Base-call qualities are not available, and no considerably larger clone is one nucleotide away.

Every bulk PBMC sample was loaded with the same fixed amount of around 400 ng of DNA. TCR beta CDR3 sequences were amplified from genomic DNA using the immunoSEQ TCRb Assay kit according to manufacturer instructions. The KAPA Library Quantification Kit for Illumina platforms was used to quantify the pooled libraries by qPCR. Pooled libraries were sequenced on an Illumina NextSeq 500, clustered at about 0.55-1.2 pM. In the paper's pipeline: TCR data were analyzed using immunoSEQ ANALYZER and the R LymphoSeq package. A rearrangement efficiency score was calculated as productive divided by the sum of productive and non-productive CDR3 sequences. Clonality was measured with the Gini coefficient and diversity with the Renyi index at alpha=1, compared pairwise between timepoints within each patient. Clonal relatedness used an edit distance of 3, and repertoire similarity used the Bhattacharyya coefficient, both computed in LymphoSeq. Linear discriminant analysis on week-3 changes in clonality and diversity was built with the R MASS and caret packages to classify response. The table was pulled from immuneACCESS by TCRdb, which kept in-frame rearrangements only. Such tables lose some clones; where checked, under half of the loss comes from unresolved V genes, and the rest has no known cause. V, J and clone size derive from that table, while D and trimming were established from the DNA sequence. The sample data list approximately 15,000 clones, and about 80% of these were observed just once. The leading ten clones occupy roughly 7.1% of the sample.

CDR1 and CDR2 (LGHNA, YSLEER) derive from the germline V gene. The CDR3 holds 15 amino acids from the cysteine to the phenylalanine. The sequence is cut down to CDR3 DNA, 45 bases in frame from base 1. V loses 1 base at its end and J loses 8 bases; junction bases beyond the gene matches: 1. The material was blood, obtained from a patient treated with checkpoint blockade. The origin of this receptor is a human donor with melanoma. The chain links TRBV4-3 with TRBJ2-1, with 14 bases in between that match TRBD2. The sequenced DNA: TGCGCCAGCAGCCAAGGGACTAGCGGGAGGTATGAGCAGTTCTTC. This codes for CASSQGTSGRYEQFF.